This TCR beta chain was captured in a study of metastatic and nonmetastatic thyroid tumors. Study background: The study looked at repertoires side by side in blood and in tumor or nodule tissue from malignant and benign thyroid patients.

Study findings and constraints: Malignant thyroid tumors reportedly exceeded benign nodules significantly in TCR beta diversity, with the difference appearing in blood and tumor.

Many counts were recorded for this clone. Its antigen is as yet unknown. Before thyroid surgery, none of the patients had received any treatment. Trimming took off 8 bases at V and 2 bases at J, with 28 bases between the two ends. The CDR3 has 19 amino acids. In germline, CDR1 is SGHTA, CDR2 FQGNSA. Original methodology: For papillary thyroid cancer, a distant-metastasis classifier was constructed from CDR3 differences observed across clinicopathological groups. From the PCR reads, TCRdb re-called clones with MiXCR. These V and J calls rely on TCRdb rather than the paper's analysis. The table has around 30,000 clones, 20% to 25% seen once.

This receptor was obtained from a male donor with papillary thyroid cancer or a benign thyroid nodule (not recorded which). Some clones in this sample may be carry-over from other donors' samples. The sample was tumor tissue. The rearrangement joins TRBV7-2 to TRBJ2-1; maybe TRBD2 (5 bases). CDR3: CASSFFGYPSGETYNEQFF. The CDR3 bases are TGTGCCAGCTCTTTTTTTGGGTATCCGTCCGGGGAAACCTACAATGAGCAGTTCTTC.